One and the same sample provided the 26 T cell receptor beta chains below, sequenced in a study of control samples from healthy donors and cancer patients. Libraries were prepared by immunoSEQ multiplex PCR; TCRdb keeps only in-frame clonotypes and omits some of them. Among 100,000 to 120,000 clones, roughly four fifths were seen once, and the ten largest hold approximately 6.7%. Sequenced: blood. All receptors derive from a man between 18 and 35 years old in good health.

This clone was recorded at least ten times. V is TRBV28 and J is TRBJ1-6, with TRBD1 identical over 9 bases. Germline V gene lookup returns CDR1 MDHEN and CDR2 SYDVKM. The CDR3 consists of 15 residues. V shed 5 bases, J shed 7 bases, and the junction held 6 bases outside the gene matches. The CDR3 nucleotides are TGTGCCAGCAGTCCCTGGGACAGGGAGAATTCACCCCTCCACTTT. Translated: CASSPWDRENSPLHF.

This chain links TRBV6-5 with TRBJ2-7; D is uncertain. V was clipped by 8 bases and J by 5 bases, with 13 bases between them. Germline V lookup: CDR1 MNHEY, CDR2 SVGAGI. The CDR3 spans 12 residues. The CDR3 is CASQGLENEQYF. The CDR3 DNA sequence: TGTGCCAGCCAAGGTTTAGAAAACGAGCAGTACTTC.

The CDR3 region is CASKKGLVEKLFF. The CDR3 nucleotides are TGTGCCAGCAAAAAGGGTTTAGTCGAAAAACTGTTTTTT. This chain joins TRBV6-5 and TRBJ1-4; D remains unclear. In germline, CDR1 is MNHEY, CDR2 SVGAGI. The V gene lost 7 bases and the J gene lost 8 bases, with 14 bases spanning the gap. The CDR3 is 13 amino acids.

This clone turned up a few times. V is TRBV7-2 and J is TRBJ1-2; TRBD1 aligns across 10 bases. V shed 3 bases, J shed 7 bases, and the junction held 2 bases outside the gene matches. This CDR3 spans 13 amino acids. CDR1 and CDR2 from the germline V gene are SGHTA and FQGNSA. CDR3 DNA: TGTGCCAGCAGCTTCCGGGACAGGGGTGGCTACACCTTC. It specifies CASSFRDRGGYTF.

This clone came up once. The chain has TRBV5-1 and TRBJ1-1; D is uncertain. The CDR3 runs 19 residues. V lost 5 bases, J lost 3 bases, and 29 bases lay in between. Germline values: CDR1 SGHRS, CDR2 YFSETQ. In nucleotides, the CDR3 is TGCGCCAGCAGTCTCGAGAGTAAGAGCGCGGTTTCATGGGACACTGAAGCTTTCTTT. This gives the protein CASSLESKSAVSWDTEAFF.

This clone was picked up one time. This rearrangement joins TRBV4-2 to TRBJ2-5; D gene ambiguous. Germline CDR1 and CDR2: LGHNA and YNFKEQ. The CDR3 totals 13 residues. The ends were cut back, 1 base at V and 1 base at J, with 4 bases in the middle. CDR3 coding DNA: TGTGCCAGCAGCCAAGGCAGCCAAGAGACCCAGTACTTC. Translation: CASSQGSQETQYF.

V gene TRBV11-2 combines with J gene TRBJ2-3, with D unclear. Germline-derived CDR1 and CDR2 are SGHAT and FQNNGV. Trimming pared 0 bases from V and 1 base from J, leaving 20 bases between. This CDR3 has 19 amino acids. The CDR3 DNA follows: TGTGCCAGCAGCTTAGATTTCTCTCTCCGAACCATACGCACAGATACGCAGTATTTT. Its translation is CASSLDFSLRTIRTDTQYF.

The rearrangement joins TRBV24-1 to TRBJ2-1; unclear D gene. Germline values: CDR1 KGHDR, CDR2 SFDVKD. This CDR3 region has 14 residues. The V end lost 3 bases, the J end lost 8 bases, and 13 bases lay between the germline ends. The CDR3 sequence: CATSDSAIIDEQFF. CDR3 DNA sequence: TGTGCCACCAGTGATAGCGCTATAATCGATGAGCAGTTCTTC.

This chain joins TRBV6-5 and TRBJ1-5; D possibly corresponds to TRBD1 (6 bases). Per germline, CDR1 MNHEY and CDR2 SVGAGI. The CDR3 extends over 14 amino acids. V dropped 7 bases and J dropped 6 bases, with 16 bases sitting between them. CDR3 region: CASKDSGSGQPQHF. CDR3 DNA: TGTGCCAGCAAGGACAGCGGAAGCGGTCAGCCCCAGCATTTT.

This chain connects TRBV28 to TRBJ1-2; possibly TRBD1 for D (5 bases). Trimming took 6 bases from V and 4 from J, leaving 15 bases between them. The CDR3 sequence is 14 residues long. Per the germline V gene, CDR1 is MDHEN and CDR2 is SYDVKM. CDR3 loop: CASSQRDLPYGYTF. CDR3 sequence (DNA): TGTGCCAGCAGCCAACGGGACTTACCCTATGGCTACACCTTC.

The rearrangement links TRBV4-1 to TRBJ2-3; D unclear. Germline lookup yields CDR1 MGHRA and CDR2 YSYEKL. The CDR3 covers 16 residues. V was shortened by 0 bases and J by 0 bases, with 10 bases between the two germline ends. The CDR3 protein is CASSQEDGSSTDTQYF. In DNA form, the CDR3 reads TGCGCCAGCAGCCAAGAAGACGGATCTAGCACAGATACGCAGTATTTT.

The CDR3 protein is CASSLTSYNEQFF. The CDR3 DNA reads TGTGCCAGCAGTTTAACCTCCTACAATGAGCAGTTCTTC. V is TRBV12-3 or TRBV12-4 and J is TRBJ2-1; D call uncertain. The CDR3 length is 13 residues. V was cut by 2 bases and J by 0 bases, with 2 bases left in between.

V and J are TRBV2 and TRBJ1-1; 11 positions match TRBD1. The CDR3 is made up of 16 amino acids. CDR1 is SNHLY and CDR2 is FYNNEI in the germline V gene. The V segment lost 4 bases and the J segment 3 bases; nucleotides outside the gene matches: 7. The CDR3 DNA follows: TGTGCCAGCAGTGGGACAGGGGGCTGGTTGTACACTGAAGCTTTCTTT. Translating it yields CASSGTGGWLYTEAFF.

The genes are TRBV19 and TRBJ2-3, with D perhaps given as TRBD1 or TRBD2 (5 bases each). The CDR3 loop spans 15 amino acids. The V and J ends lost 8 bases and 5 bases respectively, with 20 bases between them. Germline CDR1 reads LNHDA; CDR2 reads SQIVND (reference sequence). For the CDR3, the DNA is TGTGCCAGTTCAAAATTTGATCGGGACCAAGATACGCAGTATTTT. It translates to CASSKFDRDQDTQYF.

The chain links TRBV7-2 to TRBJ1-1; D perhaps matches TRBD1 (5 bases). The germline CDR1 and CDR2 sequences are SGHTA and FQGNSA. The CDR3 covers 12 residues. Trimming pared 11 bases from V and 5 bases from J, leaving 15 bases between. The CDR3 nucleotides are TGTGCCTACTTCCTGGGGGGAACTGAAGCTTTCTTT. It yields the protein CAYFLGGTEAFF.

The V gene is TRBV24-1, the J gene TRBJ2-1, with a weak D call TRBD2 (5 bases). Trimming stripped 8 bases from V and 0 bases from J, with 16 bases between. CDR3 size: 16 residues. The germline CDR1 and CDR2 sequences are KGHDR and SFDVKD. The CDR3 sequence: CATNGRGGGSYNEQFF. In nucleotides, the CDR3 is TGTGCCACCAATGGGCGAGGAGGTGGCTCCTACAATGAGCAGTTCTTC.

V and J are TRBV11-2 and TRBJ2-5, with 11 positions matching TRBD1. Trimming cost V 5 bases and J 5 bases; bases outside gene matches: 7. The CDR3 is 15 residues long. Per germline, CDR1 SGHAT and CDR2 FQNNGV. CDR3 region: CASSIGQGARETQYF. In nucleotides, the CDR3 is TGTGCCAGCAGCATCGGACAGGGGGCTAGGGAGACCCAGTACTTC.

Worth noting for this clone: The junction differs from germline at one of its ends, possibly a read error. The chain combines TRBV24-1 with TRBJ2-5; a possible D gene is TRBD1 (5 bases). The CDR3 is 13 residues long. Germline CDR1 is KGHDR and CDR2 is SFDVKD. CDR3 loop: CATSDRQQGTQYF. The CDR3 DNA follows: TGTGCCACCAGTGATCGACAGCAAGGGACCCAGTACTTC.

The chain is built from TRBV10-1 and TRBJ1-5, with D possibly being TRBD1 (5 bases). The ends were cut back, 11 bases at V and 2 bases at J, with 22 bases in the middle. Germline V gene sequence: CDR1 WNHNN, CDR2 SYGVQD (reference sequence). CDR3 length equals 16 residues. CDR3 sequence (DNA): TGCGCCGCTACTCCCTGGGGCGGGCAGGGCAATCAGCCCCAGCATTTT. Its translation: CAATPWGGQGNQPQHF.

This sequence joins TRBV5-1 and TRBJ2-2, with a tentative D call TRBD1 (5 bases). Germline CDR1 SGHRS, CDR2 YFSETQ. This CDR3 contains 13 residues. V was cut by 0 bases and J by 8 bases, with 8 bases left in between. Written as DNA, the CDR3 is TGCGCCAGCAGCTTGGAGGGGCTTGGGGAGCTGTTTTTT. Amino acid sequence: CASSLEGLGELFF. The variable domain in full, with the rest retrieved from reference TRBV5-1 and TRBJ2-2, is KAGVTQTPRYLIKTRGQQVTLSCSPISGHRSVSWYQQTPGQGLQFLFEYFSETQRNKGNFPGRFSGRQFSNSRSEMNVSTLELGDSALYLCASSLEGLGELFFGEGSRLTVL.

The chain joins TRBV5-1 to TRBJ1-5; the D gene is possibly TRBD1 (6 bases). CDR1 and CDR2 from the germline V gene are SGHRS and YFSETQ. The V and J ends lost 3 bases and 7 bases respectively, with 14 bases between them. The CDR3 loop spans 14 amino acids. The CDR3 spells CASSWAGEGQPQHF. CDR3 sequence (DNA): TGCGCCAGCAGCTGGGCAGGGGAGGGACAGCCCCAGCATTTT.

The chain recombines TRBV28 with TRBJ2-7; 8 bases are a match to TRBD1. The CDR3 has 16 residues. Germline V CDR1 and CDR2: MDHEN, SYDVKM. The junction had 15 bases not matched to a gene; V was cut back by 5 bases and J by 6 bases. The CDR3 nucleotides are TGTGCCAGCAGTCCCCGACCTGGCAGGGGGCCTATCGAGCAGTACGTC. Protein: CASSPRPGRGPIEQYV.

This chain links TRBV27 with TRBJ1-1, with 8 bases matching TRBD1. V shed 6 bases, J shed 5 bases, and the junction held 8 bases outside the gene matches. This CDR3 is 14 amino acids long. CDR1 and CDR2 from the germline V gene are MNHEY and SMNVEV (reference sequence). The DNA for the CDR3 is TGTGCCAGCAGGGGGACAGGCCTACGAACTGAAGCTTTCTTT. The encoded protein is CASRGTGLRTEAFF.

The chain uses TRBV11-3 and TRBJ2-4; D might be TRBD1 (5 bases). The CDR3 extends over 15 amino acids. In germline, CDR1 is SGHNT, CDR2 YENEEA. V was pared by 5 bases and J by 0 bases, with 11 bases between. The DNA of the CDR3 is TGTGCCAGCAGCCAGAGTGGGGCAGCCAAAAACATTCAGTACTTC. Amino acids: CASSQSGAAKNIQYF.

The chain is built from TRBV9 and TRBJ1-6; 10 bases are shared with TRBD1. Germline CDR1 is SGDLS and CDR2 is YYNGEE. The CDR3 loop spans 15 amino acids. V lost 4 bases to trimming and J lost 8 bases; unmatched junction nucleotides: 6. The CDR3 nucleotides are TGTGCCAGCAGCAGACAGGGGGCTGGTGATTCACCCCTCCACTTT. The encoded protein is CASSRQGAGDSPLHF.

CDR3 coding DNA: TGTGCCGCCCATCTAGCGGGGGGTTGGAATGAGCAGTTCTTC. It encodes CAAHLAGGWNEQFF. The chain combines TRBV10-3 with TRBJ2-1; 11 nucleotides agree with TRBD2. This CDR3 has 14 residues. Germline V gives CDR1 ENHRY, CDR2 SYGVKD. V was clipped by 11 bases and J by 7 bases; unmatched bases: 10.